The 6 T cell receptor beta chains presented below share a single source sample, sequenced in a study of shared clonotypes between healthy human individuals. Measured with immunoSEQ multiplex PCR; TCRdb has only the in-frame clones, and not every one. This table holds roughly 2.5 million clones, 85% to 95% found once. Specimen: naive CD4+ T cells sorted from blood. The sample's subset: CD45RA+ positively selected. These receptors originate from a man aged 18 to 30 in good health.

A remark on this clone: Other nucleotide sequences in the sample specify the same CDR3. The CDR3 sequence: CAWSVGGVSYEQYF. The CDR3 DNA reads as TGTGCCTGGAGTGTTGGGGGAGTCTCCTACGAGCAGTACTTC. V is TRBV30 and J is TRBJ2-7, with D perhaps being TRBD1 or TRBD2 (5 bases each). The V gene's germline CDR1 is GTSNPN and CDR2 SVGIG (reference sequence). The CDR3 length is 14 residues. Trimming pared 0 bases from V and 0 bases from J, leaving 9 bases between.

The chain is built from TRBV10-1 and TRBJ2-3; the D is unclear. The V gene lost 0 bases and the J gene lost 2 bases, with 9 bases spanning the gap. The length of the CDR3 is 15 residues. Germline V gene lookup returns CDR1 WNHNN and CDR2 SYGVQD (reference sequence). The CDR3 spells CASSESIGNTDTQYF. Written as DNA, the CDR3 is TGCGCCAGCAGTGAGTCGATAGGGAACACAGATACGCAGTATTTT.

This sequence joins TRBV30 and TRBJ2-7; 8 bases fit TRBD2. With 2 bases clipped from V and 5 bases from J, the junction kept 5 bases outside the gene matches. The CDR3 is 13 residues long. Germline V CDR1 and CDR2: GTSNPN, SVGIG (reference sequence). CDR3 region: CAWSRPGGHEQYF. DNA of the CDR3: TGTGCCTGGAGTCGGCCGGGGGGGCACGAGCAGTACTTC.

V gene TRBV5-4 combines with J gene TRBJ2-7; 14 bases are shared with TRBD2. The CDR3 is made up of 15 amino acids. The V gene end was trimmed by 5 bases and the J gene end by 3 bases; junction bases not matched to a gene: 4. In germline, CDR1 is SGHNT, CDR2 YYREEE (reference sequence). The CDR3 loop is CASSTGTSGSYEQYF. In nucleotides, the CDR3 is TGTGCCAGCAGTACCGGGACTAGCGGGAGCTACGAGCAGTACTTC.

This clone was seen once. J is TRBJ2-5 and V is TRBV7-2; 8 nucleotides agree with TRBD1. V dropped 3 bases and J dropped 4; count of bases not matched to a gene: 7. The CDR3 consists of 15 residues. CDR1 is SGHTA, CDR2 FQGNSA, per germline. CDR3 in amino acids: CASSFGQGVGETQYF. Written as DNA, the CDR3 is TGTGCCAGCAGCTTCGGACAGGGCGTTGGAGAGACCCAGTACTTC.

V and J are TRBV25-1 and TRBJ2-1; D may match TRBD1 or TRBD2 (6 bases each). Germline CDR1 is MGHDK and CDR2 is SYGVNS. The CDR3 consists of 16 residues. Deletions cut 8 bases from V and 7 bases from J, with 24 bases between. DNA of the CDR3: TGTGCCAGCCTACCGTCGGGGGCTACTAGGAAAAATGAGCAGTTCTTC. Encoded protein: CASLPSGATRKNEQFF.